One and the same sample provided the 9 T cell receptor beta chains below, sequenced in a study of blood T cell repertoires in COVID-19 (dated by TCRdb to about 2020). Library preparation employed the immunoSEQ multiplex PCR assay. The immuneACCESS repertoire file appears here via TCRdb, limited to in-frame rearrangements. These files lack a portion of the clones; in checked studies, under half of the deficit traces to unresolved V genes, and the cause of the others is not known. The table for this sample lists 270,000 or so clones; around 85% of them were counted only once. The ten largest make up over 1.1% of the sample. Sequencing input: peripheral blood. These receptors were collected from a human donor with COVID-19, enrolled during active disease. The donor label of this sample is uncertain.

The rearrangement uses TRBV7-9 and TRBJ2-3; 11 bases align to TRBD2. This CDR3 comprises 16 residues. Germline V lookup: CDR1 SEHNR, CDR2 FQNEAQ (reference sequence). V dropped 5 bases and J dropped 2; count of bases not matched to a gene: 6. The CDR3: CASSQGLAEITDTQYF. The CDR3 DNA reads as TGTGCCAGCAGCCAGGGACTAGCGGAGATCACAGATACGCAGTATTTT.

V is TRBV9 and J is TRBJ2-3, with 12 bases aligning to TRBD2. Germline CDR1 SGDLS, CDR2 YYNGEE. Trimming took 4 bases from V and 1 from J; bases not matched to a gene: 7. CDR3 length equals 17 residues. The chain's CDR3 is CASSSTSGSDGTDTQYF. The CDR3 DNA reads TGTGCCAGCAGCTCGACTAGCGGGAGTGATGGCACAGATACGCAGTATTTT.

This clone was detected only a few times. CDR3 nucleotide sequence: TGTGCCAGCGCTAGACAGGTCCGGGAAAAACTGTTTTTT. Translation gives CASARQVREKLFF. This chain uses TRBV27 with TRBJ1-4; a possible D gene is TRBD1 (6 bases). Germline loops: CDR1 MNHEY, CDR2 SMNVEV (reference sequence). Trimming cost V 8 bases and J 8 bases, with 15 bases left between them. The CDR3 contains 13 residues.

The chain employs TRBV29-1 and TRBJ1-6; TRBD1 aligns across 8 bases. The CDR3 consists of 13 residues. V dropped 6 bases and J dropped 5; count of bases not matched to a gene: 3. Germline V lookup: CDR1 SQVTM, CDR2 ANQGSEA. CDR3 sequence: CSVGTGDNSPLHF. CDR3 in DNA: TGCAGCGTCGGGACAGGAGATAATTCACCCCTCCACTTT.

The chain has TRBV6-6 and TRBJ1-5, with 10 bases lining up with TRBD1. V trimming: 6 bases; J trimming: 6 bases; junction bases outside the gene matches: 5. Germline assignment: CDR1 MNHNY and CDR2 SVGAGI (reference sequence). The CDR3 contains 14 residues. This chain's CDR3 is CASSQTGGVQPQHF. CDR3 nucleotides: TGTGCCAGCAGCCAGACAGGGGGCGTTCAGCCCCAGCATTTT.

This clone is a singleton in its sample. The genes are TRBV5-1 and TRBJ1-6, with no clear D. CDR3 length: 13 amino acids. Germline assignment: CDR1 SGHRS and CDR2 YFSETQ. V shed 1 base and J shed 8 bases, with 7 bases lying between them. CDR3 sequence reads: CASSLRGDSPLHF. CDR3 sequence (DNA): TGCGCCAGCAGCTTGCGGGGTGATTCACCCCTCCACTTT.

The rearrangement links TRBV9 to TRBJ1-5; no firm D call. This CDR3 is built from 13 residues. V gave up 4 bases and J gave up 7 bases, with 12 bases separating them. CDR1 SGDLS and CDR2 YYNGEE come from the germline V gene. The CDR3 coding sequence is TGTGCCAGCAGCAGGAGAGCGGGCCAGCCCCAGCATTTT. It translates to CASSRRAGQPQHF.

J is TRBJ2-2 and V is TRBV7-2; the D gene is possibly TRBD1 (5 bases). Germline CDR1 reads SGHTA; CDR2 reads FQGNSA. The CDR3 length is 15 residues. V was trimmed by 5 bases and J by 0 bases, leaving 10 bases between them. The CDR3 DNA reads TGTGCCAGCAGCCTCTGGGGCGCGAACACCGGGGAGCTGTTTTTT. Translation gives CASSLWGANTGELFF. Looking up the rest from reference TRBV7-2 and TRBJ2-2 gives the full variable domain: GAGVSQSPSNKVTEKGKDVELRCDPISGHTALYWYRQSLGQGLEFLIYFQGNSAPDKSGLPSDRFSAERTGGSVSTLTIQRTQQEDSAVYLCASSLWGANTGELFFGEGSRLTVL.

This clone was seen a handful of times. The V gene is TRBV29-1, the J gene TRBJ1-1; the match to TRBD1 covers 7 bases. The CDR3 loop spans 13 amino acids. V dropped 7 bases and J dropped 1; count of bases not matched to a gene: 6. Germline CDR1 SQVTM, CDR2 ANQGSEA. The CDR3 spells CSASGTENTEAFF. The CDR3 nucleotides read TGCAGCGCGTCCGGGACAGAGAACACTGAAGCTTTCTTT.